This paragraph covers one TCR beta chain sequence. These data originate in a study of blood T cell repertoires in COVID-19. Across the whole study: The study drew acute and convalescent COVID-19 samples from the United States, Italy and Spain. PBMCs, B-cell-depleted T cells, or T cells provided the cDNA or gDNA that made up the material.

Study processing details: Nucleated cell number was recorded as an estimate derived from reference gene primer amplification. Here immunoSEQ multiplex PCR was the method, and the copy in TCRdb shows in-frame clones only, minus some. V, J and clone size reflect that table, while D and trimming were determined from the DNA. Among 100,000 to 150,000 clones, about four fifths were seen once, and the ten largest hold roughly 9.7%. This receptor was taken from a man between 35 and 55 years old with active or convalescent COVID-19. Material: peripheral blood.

The CDR3 bases are TGTGCCAGCAGCCGCCTTAATCTACTACAGGGTGGTACTGAAGCTTTCTTT. Amino acid sequence: CASSRLNLLQGGTEAFF. This rearrangement joins TRBV6-2 or TRBV6-3 to TRBJ1-1, with D maybe TRBD1 (6 bases). Germline V lookup: CDR1 MNHEY, CDR2 SVGEGT. This CDR3 has 17 amino acids. The V gene lost 6 bases and the J gene lost 5 bases, with 25 bases spanning the gap.